These 16 T cell receptor beta chains were sequenced from one sample in a study of control samples from healthy donors and cancer patients. TCRdb keeps only in-frame clones here, not all; method: immunoSEQ multiplex PCR. The top ten clones hold 4.5% to 7% of a sample with 50,000 to 75,000 clones, approximately 85% of them seen once. The sample taken for sequencing was blood. The receptors were gathered from a man in his forties or fifties in good health.

The chain links TRBV9 to TRBJ1-1; unclear D gene. The CDR3 sequence is 13 residues long. Germline V lookup: CDR1 SGDLS, CDR2 YYNGEE. V was shortened by 0 bases and J by 5 bases, with 8 bases between the two germline ends. In DNA form, the CDR3 reads TGTGCCAGCAGCGTAGGGGTTGGAACTGAAGCTTTCTTT. This encodes CASSVGVGTEAFF.

The chain links TRBV29-1 to TRBJ1-2; possibly TRBD1 for D (6 bases). The germline V and J ends were trimmed by 2 bases and 4 bases, with 14 bases remaining between them. The CDR3 is 14 amino acids. Per germline, CDR1 SQVTM and CDR2 ANQGSEA. CDR3 in DNA: TGCAGCGTTGAATTGGAGAGGGGGGTCTATGGCTACACCTTC. Translated: CSVELERGVYGYTF.

The rearrangement uses TRBV6-1 and TRBJ2-1, with TRBD2 identical over 12 bases. CDR1 and CDR2 (germline): MNHNS, SASEGT. V lost 6 bases, J lost 7 bases, and 1 base stayed unmatched. The CDR3 is 13 amino acids. CDR3 loop: CASRTSGSNEQFF. DNA of the CDR3: TGTGCCAGCAGGACTAGCGGGAGTAATGAGCAGTTCTTC.

The chain uses TRBV11-2 and TRBJ1-1, with 7 bases matching TRBD1. The CDR3 runs to 14 residues. CDR1 and CDR2 from the germline V gene are SGHAT and FQNNGV. The J segment lost 10 bases and the V segment lost 0 bases, leaving 8 bases of the junction unmatched. CDR3 sequence reads: CASSLETGYVVAFF. The DNA of the CDR3 is TGTGCCAGCAGCTTAGAGACAGGGTATGTGGTAGCTTTCTTT.

This chain joins TRBV5-4 and TRBJ1-2, with no clear D. This CDR3 has 12 amino acids. V was pared by 3 bases and J by 7 bases, with 10 bases between. Germline V gene lookup returns CDR1 SGHNT and CDR2 YYREEE (reference sequence). The DNA for the CDR3 is TGTGCCAGCAGCTGGACCGGCTCTGGCTACACCTTC. Protein sequence: CASSWTGSGYTF.

The gene calls are TRBV2 and TRBJ1-4; D possibly corresponds to TRBD1 (5 bases). V lost 10 bases and J lost 5, with 14 bases in between. The CDR3 is 13 residues long. Germline V gene data show CDR1 as SNHLY and CDR2 as FYNNEI. As DNA, the CDR3 is TGTGCCATCCCGGGGGGAAAGAATGAAAAACTGTTTTTT. It specifies CAIPGGKNEKLFF.

The chain carries TRBV7-2 and TRBJ1-5, with TRBD1 matching over 7 bases. Germline-derived CDR1 and CDR2 are SGHTA and FQGNSA. The ends lost 5 bases at V and 7 bases at J; junction bases unmatched: 8. The CDR3 sequence is 14 residues long. CDR3 region: CASSEQGRDQPQHF. CDR3 bases: TGTGCCAGCAGCGAACAGGGGCGAGACCAGCCCCAGCATTTT.

The chain joins TRBV27 to TRBJ1-2; D might be TRBD1 (5 bases). The CDR3 spans 18 residues. CDR1 and CDR2 from the germline V gene are MNHEY and SMNVEV (reference sequence). Trimming took off 2 bases at V and 1 base at J, with 20 bases between the two ends. The CDR3 sequence: CASSLKLGASGGNYGYTF. CDR3 sequence (DNA): TGTGCCAGCAGTTTAAAGCTTGGGGCTTCAGGAGGTAACTATGGCTACACCTTC.

This CDR3 is CASSLAGVYGYTF. The DNA of the CDR3 is TGTGCCAGCAGCTTGGCTGGGGTCTATGGCTACACCTTC. The rearrangement joins TRBV5-6 to TRBJ1-2; no reliable D call. Germline CDR1 is SGHDT and CDR2 is YYEEEE. V was clipped by 0 bases and J by 4 bases, with 7 bases between them. The CDR3 contains 13 residues.

V and J are TRBV2 and TRBJ2-7; 8 bases line up with TRBD1. Germline-derived CDR1 and CDR2 are SNHLY and FYNNEI. J gave up 0 bases and V 5 bases, and 6 bases lay outside the gene matches. The CDR3 consists of 15 residues. The CDR3 is CASSSGQGGSYEQYF. CDR3 coding DNA: TGTGCCAGCAGTAGTGGACAGGGAGGCTCCTACGAGCAGTACTTC. The full variable domain, with the rest looked up from reference TRBV2 and TRBJ2-7, is EPEVTQTPSHQVTQMGQEVILRCVPISNHLYFYWYRQILGQKVEFLVSFYNNEISEKSEIFDDQFSVERPDGSNFTLKIRSTKLEDSAMYFCASSSGQGGSYEQYFGPGTRLTVT.

This clone was seen a few times. This chain connects TRBV28 to TRBJ1-5, with TRBD1 identical over 11 bases. Per the germline V gene, CDR1 is MDHEN and CDR2 is SYDVKM. V dropped 6 bases and J dropped 3; count of bases not matched to a gene: 7. The CDR3 has 16 residues. The CDR3 DNA follows: TGTGCCAGCAGCCTTAAGGACAGGGGGCTCAATCAGCCCCAGCATTTT. This encodes CASSLKDRGLNQPQHF.

The chain is built from TRBV13 and TRBJ2-3, with 7 bases aligning to TRBD2. V lost 2 bases to trimming and J lost 5 bases; unmatched junction nucleotides: 7. CDR3 length equals 15 residues. The germline CDR1 and CDR2 sequences are PRHDT and FYEKMQ (reference sequence). CDR3 residues: CASSLFQPGGDTQYF. CDR3 in DNA: TGTGCCAGCAGCTTATTCCAGCCGGGGGGAGATACGCAGTATTTT.

The chain is built from TRBV5-6 and TRBJ1-1; D is ambiguous. This CDR3 spans 14 amino acids. Trimming removed 5 bases from V and 0 bases from J, with 11 bases in between. The germline gives CDR1 SGHDT, CDR2 YYEEEE. CDR3: CASSGVGMNTEAFF. CDR3 coding DNA: TGTGCCAGCAGTGGCGTCGGGATGAACACTGAAGCTTTCTTT.

V is TRBV4-3 and J is TRBJ2-5; D may be TRBD1 or TRBD2 (5 bases each). The CDR3 has 18 amino acids. Germline V gene sequence: CDR1 LGHNA, CDR2 YSLEER. The ends were cut back, 0 bases at V and 4 bases at J, with 21 bases in the middle. CDR3 sequence (DNA): TGCGCCAGCAGCCAAGACCCGGCGCCGGGACGTGTTAGAGAGACCCAGTACTTC. Translated: CASSQDPAPGRVRETQYF.

This chain uses TRBV12-3 or TRBV12-4 with TRBJ1-1, with a weak D call TRBD1 (5 bases). Trimming pared 6 bases from V and 1 base from J, leaving 9 bases between. This CDR3 is built from 13 residues. CDR3 loop: CASRRDWNTEAFF. Here the CDR3 DNA reads TGTGCCAGCAGAAGGGACTGGAACACTGAAGCTTTCTTT.

The chain recombines TRBV30 with TRBJ2-3; D is ambiguous. The V and J ends lost 0 bases and 6 bases respectively, with 13 bases between them. This CDR3 spans 14 amino acids. Germline CDR1 reads GTSNPN; CDR2 reads SVGIG (reference sequence). In DNA form, the CDR3 reads TGTGCCTGGAGTGTAGGTGGTGGGAAGGATACGCAGTATTTT. This encodes CAWSVGGGKDTQYF. Supplemented by reference TRBV30 and TRBJ2-3, the full variable domain reads SQTIHQWPATLVQPVGSPLSLECTVEGTSNPNLYWYRQAAGRGLQLLFYSVGIGQISSEVPQNLSASRPQDRQFILSSKKLLLSDSGFYLCAWSVGGGKDTQYFGPGTRLTVL.